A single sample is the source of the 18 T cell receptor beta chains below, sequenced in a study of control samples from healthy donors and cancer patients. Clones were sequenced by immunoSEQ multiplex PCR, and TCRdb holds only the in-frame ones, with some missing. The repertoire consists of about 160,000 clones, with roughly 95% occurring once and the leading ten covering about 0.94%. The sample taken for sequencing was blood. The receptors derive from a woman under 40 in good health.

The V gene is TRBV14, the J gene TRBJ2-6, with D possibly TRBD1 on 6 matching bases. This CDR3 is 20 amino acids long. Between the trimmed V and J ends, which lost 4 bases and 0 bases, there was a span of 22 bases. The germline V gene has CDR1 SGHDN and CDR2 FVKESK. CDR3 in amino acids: CASSPPAGRRDISGANVLTF. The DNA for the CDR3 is TGTGCCAGCAGCCCCCCCGCCGGCCGCAGGGACATCTCTGGGGCCAACGTCCTGACTTTC. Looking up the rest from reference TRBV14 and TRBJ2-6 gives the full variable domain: EAGVTQFPSHSVIEKGQTVTLRCDPISGHDNLYWYRRVMGKEIKFLLHFVKESKQDESGMPNNRFLAERTGGTYSTLKVQPAELEDSGVYFCASSPPAGRRDISGANVLTFGAGSRLTVL.

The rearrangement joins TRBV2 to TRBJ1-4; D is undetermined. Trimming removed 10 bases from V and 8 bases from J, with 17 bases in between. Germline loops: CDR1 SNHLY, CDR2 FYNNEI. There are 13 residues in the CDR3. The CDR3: CATIAGLGEKLFF. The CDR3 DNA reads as TGTGCCACGATAGCAGGCTTGGGGGAAAAACTGTTTTTT.

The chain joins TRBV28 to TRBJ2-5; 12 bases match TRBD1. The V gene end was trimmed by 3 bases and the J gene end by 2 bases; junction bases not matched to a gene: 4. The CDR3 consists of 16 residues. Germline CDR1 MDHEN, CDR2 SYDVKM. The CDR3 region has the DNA TGTGCCAGCAGTTTGGGACAGGGGGCCCCGCAAGAGACCCAGTACTTC. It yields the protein CASSLGQGAPQETQYF.

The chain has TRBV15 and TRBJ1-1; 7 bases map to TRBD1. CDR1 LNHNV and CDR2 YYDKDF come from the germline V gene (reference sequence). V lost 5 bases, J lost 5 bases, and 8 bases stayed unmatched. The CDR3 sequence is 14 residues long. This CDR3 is CATSQDRVQTEAFF. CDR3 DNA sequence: TGTGCCACCAGCCAAGACAGGGTACAGACTGAAGCTTTCTTT. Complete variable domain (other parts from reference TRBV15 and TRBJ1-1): DAMVIQNPRYQVTQFGKPVTLSCSQTLNHNVMYWYQQKSSQAPKLLFHYYDKDFNNEADTPDNFQSRRPNTSFCFLDIRSPGLGDTAMYLCATSQDRVQTEAFFGQGTRLTVV.

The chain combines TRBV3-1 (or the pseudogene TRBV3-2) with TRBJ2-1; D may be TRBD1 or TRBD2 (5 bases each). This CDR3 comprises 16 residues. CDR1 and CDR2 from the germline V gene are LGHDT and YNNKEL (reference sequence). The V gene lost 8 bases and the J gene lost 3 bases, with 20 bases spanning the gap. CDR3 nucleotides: TGTGCCAGCGCCCTGAGGGGAGCCACTAACTACAATGAGCAGTTCTTC. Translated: CASALRGATNYNEQFF.

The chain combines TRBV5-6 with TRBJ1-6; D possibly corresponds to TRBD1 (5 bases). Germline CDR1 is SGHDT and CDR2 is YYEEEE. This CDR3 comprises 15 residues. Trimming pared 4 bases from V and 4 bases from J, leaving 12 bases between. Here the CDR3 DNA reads TGTGCCAGCAGCGGGGACGGATTGTATAATTCACCCCTCCACTTT. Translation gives CASSGDGLYNSPLHF. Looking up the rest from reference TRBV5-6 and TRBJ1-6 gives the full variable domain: DAGVTQSPTHLIKTRGQQVTLRCSPKSGHDTVSWYQQALGQGPQFIFQYYEEEERQRGNFPDRFSGHQFPNYSSELNVNALLLGDSALYLCASSGDGLYNSPLHFGNGTRLTVT.

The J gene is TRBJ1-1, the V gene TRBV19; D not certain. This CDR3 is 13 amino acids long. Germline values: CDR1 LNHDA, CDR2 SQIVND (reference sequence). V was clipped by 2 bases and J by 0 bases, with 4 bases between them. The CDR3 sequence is CASSIMLNTEAFF. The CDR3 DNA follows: TGTGCCAGTAGTATAATGTTGAACACTGAAGCTTTCTTT. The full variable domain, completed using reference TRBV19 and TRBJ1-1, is DGGITQSPKYLFRKEGQNVTLSCEQNLNHDAMYWYRQDPGQGLRLIYYSQIVNDFQKGDIAEGYSVSREKKESFPLTVTSAQKNPTAFYLCASSIMLNTEAFFGQGTRLTVV.

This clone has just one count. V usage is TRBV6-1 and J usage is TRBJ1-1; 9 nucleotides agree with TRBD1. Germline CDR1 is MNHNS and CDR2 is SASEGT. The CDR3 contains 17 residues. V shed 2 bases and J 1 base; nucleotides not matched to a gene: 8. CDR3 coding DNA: TGTGCCAGCAGTGAACTCCGGGACAGGGTACGGAACACTGAAGCTTTCTTT. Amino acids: CASSELRDRVRNTEAFF.

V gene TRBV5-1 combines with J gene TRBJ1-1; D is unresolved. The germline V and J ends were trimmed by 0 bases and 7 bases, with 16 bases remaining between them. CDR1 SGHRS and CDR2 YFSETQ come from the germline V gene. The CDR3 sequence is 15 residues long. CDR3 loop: CASSLGVGSVVEAFF. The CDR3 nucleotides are TGCGCCAGCAGCTTGGGCGTAGGGTCAGTTGTTGAAGCTTTCTTT.

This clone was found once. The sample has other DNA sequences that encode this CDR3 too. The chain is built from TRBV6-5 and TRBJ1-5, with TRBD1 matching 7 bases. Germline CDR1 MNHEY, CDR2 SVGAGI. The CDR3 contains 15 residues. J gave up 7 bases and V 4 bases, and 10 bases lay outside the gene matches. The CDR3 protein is CASSSEGAGGQPQHF. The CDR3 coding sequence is TGTGCCAGCAGTTCGGAGGGGGCGGGGGGGCAGCCCCAGCATTTT.

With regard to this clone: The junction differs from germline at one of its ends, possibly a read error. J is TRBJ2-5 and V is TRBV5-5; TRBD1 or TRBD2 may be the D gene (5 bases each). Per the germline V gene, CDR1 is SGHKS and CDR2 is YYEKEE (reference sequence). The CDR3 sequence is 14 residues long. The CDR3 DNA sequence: TGTGCCAGCAACTTGCTTGGGGGTCAAGAGACCCAGTACTTC. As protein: CASNLLGGQETQYF. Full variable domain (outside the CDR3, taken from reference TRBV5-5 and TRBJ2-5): DAGVTQSPTHLIKTRGQQVTLRCSPISGHKSVSWYQQVLGQGPQFIFQYYEKEERGRGNFPDRFSARQFPNYSSELNVNALLLGDSALYLCASNLLGGQETQYFGPGTRLLVL.

DNA for the CDR3: TGTGCCACCAGCATCAGGACTGGGGCGGCTGAAGCTTTCTTT. This encodes CATSIRTGAAEAFF. This chain links TRBV15 with TRBJ1-1, with D perhaps TRBD1 (5 bases). Germline V lookup: CDR1 LNHNV, CDR2 YYDKDF (reference sequence). V lost 4 bases and J lost 6, with 15 bases in between. The CDR3 is 14 residues long.

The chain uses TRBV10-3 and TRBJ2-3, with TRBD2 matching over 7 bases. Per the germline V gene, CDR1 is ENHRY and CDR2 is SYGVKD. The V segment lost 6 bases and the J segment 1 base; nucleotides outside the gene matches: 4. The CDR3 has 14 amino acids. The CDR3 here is CAIRGSGGTDTQYF. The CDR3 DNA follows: TGTGCCATCAGGGGAAGCGGGGGCACAGATACGCAGTATTTT.

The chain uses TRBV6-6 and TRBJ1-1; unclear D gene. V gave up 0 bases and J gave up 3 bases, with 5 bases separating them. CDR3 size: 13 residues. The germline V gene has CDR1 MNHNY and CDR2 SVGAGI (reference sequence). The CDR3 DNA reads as TGTGCCAGCAGTTACTCAGAGGACACTGAAGCTTTCTTT. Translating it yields CASSYSEDTEAFF.

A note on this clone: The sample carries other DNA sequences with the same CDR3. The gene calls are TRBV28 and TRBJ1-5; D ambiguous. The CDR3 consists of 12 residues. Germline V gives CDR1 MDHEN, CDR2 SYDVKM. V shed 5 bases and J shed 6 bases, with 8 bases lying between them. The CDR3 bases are TGTGCCAGCAGTGAGGGTGGTCAGCCCCAGCATTTT. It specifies CASSEGGQPQHF.

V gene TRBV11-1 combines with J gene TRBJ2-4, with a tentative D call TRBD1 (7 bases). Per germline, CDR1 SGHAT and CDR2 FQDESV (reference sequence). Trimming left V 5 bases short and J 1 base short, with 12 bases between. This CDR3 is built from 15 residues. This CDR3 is CASSTPGGAKNIQYF. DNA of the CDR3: TGTGCCAGCAGCACCCCAGGGGGGGCCAAAAACATTCAGTACTTC.

Here the CDR3 DNA reads TGTGCCACCTCAGCGCTAGCGGGAGCCTACGAGCAGTACTTC. Translating gives CATSALAGAYEQYF. The genes are TRBV5-4 and TRBJ2-7; 10 positions agree with TRBD2. The germline V gene has CDR1 SGHNT and CDR2 YYREEE (reference sequence). The CDR3 length is 14 residues. J gave up 2 bases and V 9 bases, and 8 bases lay outside the gene matches. Together with reference TRBV5-4 and TRBJ2-7, the CDR3 gives the full variable domain: ETGVTQSPTHLIKTRGQQVTLRCSSQSGHNTVSWYQQALGQGPQFIFQYYREEENGRGNFPPRFSGLQFPNYSSELNVNALELDDSALYLCATSALAGAYEQYFGPGTRLTVT.

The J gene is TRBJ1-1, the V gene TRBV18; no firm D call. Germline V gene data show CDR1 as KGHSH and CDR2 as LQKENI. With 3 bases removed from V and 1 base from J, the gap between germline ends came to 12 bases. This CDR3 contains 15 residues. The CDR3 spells CASSPLAVENTEAFF. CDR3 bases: TGTGCCAGCTCACCCCTGGCCGTGGAGAACACTGAAGCTTTCTTT.